This T cell receptor beta chain was identified during a study of blood T cell repertoires in COVID-19. Study-level background: Specimens from acute and convalescent COVID-19 originated in the United States, Italy and Spain. PBMCs, B-cell-depleted T cells, or T cells provided the cDNA or gDNA that made up the material.

In the authors' methods: Reference gene primer amplification gave estimated nucleated cell counts. The method was immunoSEQ multiplex PCR; TCRdb's version includes in-frame clones alone and lacks a portion of them. From that table come the V and J calls and clone size; the DNA was used to work out D and trimming. In the table there are over 200,000 clones, roughly 90% of which are singletons. The CDR3 contains 13 residues. Looked up from germline, CDR1 is MNHEY and CDR2 is SMNVEV (reference sequence). Trimming pared 6 bases from V and 5 bases from J, leaving 11 bases between. The chain uses TRBV27 and TRBJ1-5; D is possibly TRBD1 (5 bases). The clonotype was recovered from a young man who had recovered from COVID-19. Material: peripheral blood. CDR3 loop: CASSSLGDQPQHF. Here the CDR3 DNA reads TGTGCCAGCAGCTCCTTAGGGGATCAGCCCCAGCATTTT.